These 8 T cell receptor beta chains were sequenced from one sample in a study of shared clonotypes between healthy human individuals. Data came from immunoSEQ multiplex PCR; TCRdb stores just in-frame clones and leaves some out. The sample holds about 500,000 clones, roughly four fifths seen once. The sequencing input was PBMCs. These receptors originate from a woman between 35 and 50 years old in good health. Some clones in this sample may be carry-over from other donors' samples.

V gene TRBV7-9 combines with J gene TRBJ2-7; D is possibly TRBD2 (6 bases). The CDR3 has 14 residues. Germline CDR1 and CDR2: SEHNR and FQNEAQ (reference sequence). Between the trimmed V and J ends, which lost 5 bases and 3 bases, there was a span of 14 bases. The CDR3 nucleotides read TGTGCCAGCAGCCCGTCGGGACTTAACTACGAGCAGTACTTC. Translating it yields CASSPSGLNYEQYF.

On this clone itself: A read error is likely here: a far larger clone is one base away. Other DNA sequences from this sample encode an identical CDR3 as well. This chain joins TRBV5-1 and TRBJ2-7, with D hard to call. Trimming took off 7 bases at V and 2 bases at J, with 13 bases between the two ends. CDR1 is SGHRS and CDR2 is YFSETQ in the germline V gene. CDR3 length: 13 amino acids. This CDR3 reads CASRRPGAYEQYF. CDR3 bases: TGCGCCAGCCGCCGGCCAGGAGCCTACGAGCAGTACTTC.

In this sample, this clone turned up a few times. The chain has TRBV29-1 and TRBJ2-7, with a tentative D call TRBD2 (7 bases). The length of the CDR3 is 13 residues. Germline V lookup: CDR1 SQVTM, CDR2 ANQGSEA. V was cut by 7 bases and J by 1 base, with 14 bases left in between. The CDR3 bases are TGCAGCGCTACTAAGGGGGGGTCCTACGAGCAGTACTTC. Translated, it gives CSATKGGSYEQYF.

CDR3 region: CASRLASEQYF. The DNA of the CDR3 is TGTGCCAGCAGACTAGCGAGTGAGCAGTACTTC. This sequence joins TRBV2 and TRBJ2-7, with 7 bases matching TRBD2. CDR3 length: 11 amino acids. The V and J ends lost 6 bases and 7 bases, in that order; junction bases with no gene match: 3. CDR1 SNHLY and CDR2 FYNNEI come from the germline V gene.

This clone was observed a few times. This chain uses TRBV9 with TRBJ2-2; D is unresolved. The germline gives CDR1 SGDLS, CDR2 YYNGEE. CDR3 length: 13 amino acids. V was shortened by 0 bases and J by 7 bases, with 7 bases between the two germline ends. CDR3 coding DNA: TGTGCCAGCAGCGTAGTCTCGGGCGGGGAGCTGTTTTTT. Protein: CASSVVSGGELFF. Variable domain in full (rest from reference TRBV9 and TRBJ2-2): DSGVTQTPKHLITATGQRVTLRCSPRSGDLSVYWYQQSLDQGLQFLIQYYNGEERAKGNILERFSAQQFPDLHSELNLSSLELGDSALYFCASSVVSGGELFFGEGSRLTVL.

The chain links TRBV14 to TRBJ2-3; D unresolved. Trimming removed 4 bases at V and 6 bases at J, with 14 bases between. CDR3 length: 14 residues. The germline CDR1 and CDR2 sequences are SGHDN and FVKESK. The CDR3 DNA reads TGTGCCAGCAGCCCGGTTGGGTTAACCGATACGCAGTATTTT. Protein: CASSPVGLTDTQYF.

V is TRBV18 and J is TRBJ1-1; D gene unclear. The germline V gene has CDR1 KGHSH and CDR2 LQKENI. This CDR3 has 15 residues. V shed 2 bases and J shed 10 bases, with 20 bases lying between them. The DNA of the CDR3 is TGTGCCAGCTCACCATTATCAGACACGGTGGAAAGAGCTTTCTTT. Translation: CASSPLSDTVERAFF.

The rearrangement joins TRBV18 to TRBJ2-2; D gene unclear. Between the trimmed V and J ends, which lost 1 base and 3 bases, there was a span of 18 bases. CDR1 KGHSH and CDR2 LQKENI come from the germline V gene. The length of the CDR3 is 18 residues. The CDR3 protein is CASSPLLRRPPDTGELFF. CDR3 in DNA: TGTGCCAGCTCACCACTCCTTCGCCGACCCCCGGACACCGGGGAGCTGTTTTTT.